This T cell receptor beta chain was retrieved from a study of cytomegalovirus exposure and HLA in healthy donors. To note about this clone: Its specificity is unknown.

Assay: immunoSEQ multiplex PCR; the TCRdb copy retains only in-frame clones and omits some. The sample contains roughly 250,000 clones, 75% to 90% of which appear only once. Overall study findings and caveats: The study found most TCR sequences rare, yet found some public TCRs in many donors.

Germline CDR1 is SEHNR and CDR2 is FQNEAQ (reference sequence). Trimming removed 2 bases from V and 2 bases from J; junction bases left unmatched: 1. The CDR3 length is 14 residues. The source material was PBMCs. The chain recombines TRBV7-9 with TRBJ2-5; TRBD1 matches 8 bases. The sequence came from a woman in her twenties or thirties in good health and CMV-seropositive. The chain's CDR3 is CASSLTGGQETQYF. The CDR3 DNA reads as TGTGCCAGCAGCTTAACAGGGGGGCAAGAGACCCAGTACTTC. The entire variable domain, with the rest obtained from reference TRBV7-9 and TRBJ2-5, is as follows: DTGVSQNPRHKITKRGQNVTFRCDPISEHNRLYWYRQTLGQGPEFLTYFQNEAQLEKSRLLSDRFSAERPKGSFSTLEIQRTEQGDSAMYLCASSLTGGQETQYFGPGTRLLVL.